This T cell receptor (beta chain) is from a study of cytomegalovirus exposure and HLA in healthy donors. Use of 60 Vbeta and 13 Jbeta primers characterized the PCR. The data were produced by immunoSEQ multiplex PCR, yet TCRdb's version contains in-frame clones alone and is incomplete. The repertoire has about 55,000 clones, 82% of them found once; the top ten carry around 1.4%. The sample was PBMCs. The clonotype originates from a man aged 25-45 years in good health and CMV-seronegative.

The CDR3 here is CASSPTTGSGNTIYF. The CDR3 coding sequence is TGCGCCAGCAGCCCCACGACGGGCTCTGGAAACACCATATATTTT. The chain is built from TRBV4-3 and TRBJ1-3; D not resolved. With 4 bases removed from V and 0 bases from J, the gap between germline ends came to 10 bases. Germline V gene data show CDR1 as LGHNA and CDR2 as YSLEER. The CDR3 is made up of 15 amino acids.